The clone carrying this TCR beta chain was counted ten times or more. This record comes from a study of patients and donors after allogeneic stem cell transplantation. TCRdb reanalysed the RT-PCR reads using MiXCR and keeps one entry per CDR3 protein. The data contain fewer than 250,000 distinct CDR3 sequences, approximately 14% of them seen just once; the ten biggest clones take up 9.5% to 13%. The germline V and J ends were trimmed by 6 bases and 3 bases, with 5 bases remaining between them. CDR3 size: 12 residues. CDR1 and CDR2 from the germline V gene are LGHDT and YNNKEL (reference sequence). J is TRBJ2-2 and V is TRBV3-1; D uncertain. The TCR sequence derives from a human donor who was either an allogeneic HSCT recipient or a stem cell or donor lymphocyte infusion donor (not recorded which). It is not recorded whose cells these are; they may come from a transplant donor. The source material was blood, either unsorted or a sorted T cell fraction (not recorded which). The CDR3 loop reads CASSRDTGELFF. The CDR3 bases are TGTGCCAGCAGTCGGGACACCGGGGAGCTGTTTTTT.